Shown below are 26 T cell receptor beta chains from a single sample sequenced in a study of cytomegalovirus exposure and HLA in healthy donors. The study ran its PCR with 60 Vbeta and 13 Jbeta primers. The table came from immunoSEQ multiplex PCR; TCRdb's copy has only in-frame clones and leaves some out. This sample lists 85,000 to 110,000 clones; its ten largest clones have around 3.5%. Sequenced sample: PBMCs. These receptors were taken from a middle-aged man in good health and CMV-seronegative.

As for this clone: The sample carries other DNA sequences with the same CDR3. The chain combines TRBV7-9 with TRBJ2-1, with 9 bases lining up with TRBD1. Germline trimming cut 1 base from V and 6 bases from J; bases unmatched to any gene: 4. The CDR3 has 15 residues. From germline, CDR1 is SEHNR and CDR2 FQNEAQ (reference sequence). The CDR3 here is CASSLEDRGFNEQFF. The CDR3 DNA follows: TGTGCCAGCAGCTTAGAAGACAGGGGGTTCAATGAGCAGTTCTTC.

V and J are TRBV11-2 and TRBJ2-5; D call uncertain. CDR1 is SGHAT and CDR2 is FQNNGV in the germline V gene. The CDR3 length is 14 residues. V gave up 1 base and J gave up 2 bases, with 8 bases separating them. The CDR3 sequence: CASSLAGGQETQYF. CDR3 bases: TGTGCCAGCAGCTTAGCTGGCGGTCAAGAGACCCAGTACTTC.

This chain connects TRBV7-8 to TRBJ1-5, with D perhaps matching TRBD1 (5 bases). The CDR3 is 14 residues long. Germline V gene data show CDR1 as SGHVS and CDR2 as FQNEAQ. V lost 2 bases to trimming and J lost 5 bases, with 10 bases between them. As DNA, the CDR3 is TGTGCCAGCAGCTTACAGGGTTATGATCAGCCCCAGCATTTT. Protein: CASSLQGYDQPQHF. The complete variable domain, with remaining parts taken from reference TRBV7-8 and TRBJ1-5, reads GAGVSQSPRYKVAKRGQDVALRCDPISGHVSLFWYQQALGQGPEFLTYFQNEAQLDKSGLPSDRFFAERPEGSVSTLKIQRTQQEDSAVYLCASSLQGYDQPQHFGDGTRLSIL.

The chain uses TRBV5-8 and TRBJ2-3, with 13 bases lining up with TRBD2. The germline gives CDR1 SGHTS, CDR2 YDEGEE. The CDR3 runs 16 residues. V gave up 4 bases and J gave up 4 bases; unmatched junction bases: 6. The CDR3 DNA sequence: TGTGCCAGCAGCCGGGGACTAGCGGGAAGGGCAGATACGCAGTATTTT. Protein: CASSRGLAGRADTQYF.

This chain joins TRBV7-9 and TRBJ1-2; maybe TRBD1 (5 bases). The germline V and J ends were trimmed by 1 base and 3 bases, with 12 bases remaining between them. Germline V gene lookup returns CDR1 SEHNR and CDR2 FQNEAQ (reference sequence). This CDR3 spans 15 amino acids. The CDR3 loop is CASSLVSLTDYGYTF. CDR3 nucleotides: TGTGCCAGCAGCTTAGTATCCTTGACAGACTATGGCTACACCTTC.

This sequence joins TRBV5-1 and TRBJ2-1; tentatively, D is TRBD1 (6 bases). The CDR3 has 17 amino acids. Germline CDR1 reads SGHRS; CDR2 reads YFSETQ. The V and J ends lost 6 bases and 4 bases respectively, with 23 bases between them. CDR3 nucleotide sequence: TGCGCCAGCACCGCACGATGGGGGCAAATCCCTTACAATGAGCAGTTCTTC. Translated, it gives CASTARWGQIPYNEQFF.

The chain has TRBV7-6 and TRBJ1-2; TRBD1 is a possible D gene (6 bases). CDR1 and CDR2 (germline): SGHVS, FNYEAQ. The CDR3 totals 15 residues. The V gene lost 6 bases and the J gene lost 6 bases, with 20 bases spanning the gap. The chain's CDR3 is CASSQSRTASDGYTF. The CDR3 DNA sequence: TGTGCCAGCAGTCAATCGAGGACAGCTTCAGATGGCTACACCTTC.

The V gene is TRBV10-3, the J gene TRBJ2-2, with 7 bases identical to TRBD1. The CDR3 contains 15 residues. V trimming: 6 bases; J trimming: 1 base; junction bases outside the gene matches: 5. Germline values: CDR1 ENHRY, CDR2 SYGVKD. CDR3 coding DNA: TGTGCCATCAGCCGCGACAGGGTGAACACCGGGGAGCTGTTTTTT. Its translation: CAISRDRVNTGELFF.

The chain combines TRBV5-4 with TRBJ2-7, with 7 positions matching TRBD1. This CDR3 has 14 amino acids. The V gene's germline CDR1 is SGHNT and CDR2 YYREEE (reference sequence). After removal of 4 bases from V and 1 base from J, the junction contained 5 bases not matched to a gene. CDR3 residues: CASSRTGPSYEQYF. CDR3 DNA sequence: TGTGCCAGCAGCAGGACAGGCCCTTCCTACGAGCAGTACTTC.

V gene TRBV28 combines with J gene TRBJ2-7; maybe TRBD2 (5 bases). V was pared by 6 bases and J by 2 bases, with 14 bases between. Germline V gives CDR1 MDHEN, CDR2 SYDVKM. The CDR3 has 14 amino acids. The CDR3 DNA reads TGTGCCAGCAGGGGAGCTAGCCTTACCTACGAGCAGTACTTC. Amino acids: CASRGASLTYEQYF.

This chain connects TRBV27 to TRBJ2-1; D remains unclear. Per germline, CDR1 MNHEY and CDR2 SMNVEV (reference sequence). V lost 6 bases to trimming and J lost 2 bases, with 11 bases between them. The CDR3 runs to 14 residues. CDR3 residues: CASRSLGPYNEQFF. The CDR3 coding sequence is TGTGCCAGCAGATCCCTTGGGCCCTACAATGAGCAGTTCTTC.

Here the CDR3 DNA reads TGCAGCGTTGCAACCAATTTAGCCGGGGAGCTGTTTTTT. Translated: CSVATNLAGELFF. The rearrangement links TRBV29-1 to TRBJ2-2; D not certain. Between the trimmed V and J ends, which lost 4 bases and 6 bases, there was a span of 12 bases. The CDR3 has 13 residues. Per the germline V gene, CDR1 is SQVTM and CDR2 is ANQGSEA.

The chain carries TRBV18 and TRBJ1-4; D possibly corresponds to TRBD1 (6 bases). Germline values: CDR1 KGHSH, CDR2 LQKENI. This CDR3 has 14 residues. The germline V and J ends were trimmed by 2 bases and 8 bases, with 12 bases remaining between them. This chain's CDR3 is CASSPGGLEEKLFF. CDR3 bases: TGTGCCAGCTCACCAGGGGGCCTAGAAGAAAAACTGTTTTTT.

The chain employs TRBV6-1 and TRBJ2-5, with D maybe TRBD2 (5 bases). The CDR3 has 12 amino acids. Germline V CDR1 and CDR2: MNHNS, SASEGT. V was clipped by 6 bases and J by 7 bases, with 12 bases between them. The CDR3 region has the DNA TGTGCCAGCAGAGAGGGTGGAGGGACCCAGTACTTC. It yields the protein CASREGGGTQYF.

This chain links TRBV28 with TRBJ1-2; D unclear. The CDR3 has 10 residues. V was clipped by 3 bases and J by 8 bases, with 4 bases between them. Per the germline V gene, CDR1 is MDHEN and CDR2 is SYDVKM. Here the CDR3 reads CASSFQGYTF. Here the CDR3 DNA reads TGTGCCAGCAGTTTTCAGGGCTACACCTTC.

The chain couples TRBV6-1 to TRBJ1-5; no clear D. The germline V and J ends were trimmed by 0 bases and 0 bases, with 6 bases remaining between them. CDR1 and CDR2 (germline): MNHNS, SASEGT. This CDR3 spans 15 amino acids. The chain's CDR3 is CASSEAGSSNQPQHF. DNA of the CDR3: TGTGCCAGCAGTGAAGCAGGGAGTAGCAATCAGCCCCAGCATTTT.

The chain joins TRBV7-2 to TRBJ2-7; D is perhaps TRBD2 (6 bases). Germline CDR1 and CDR2: SGHTA and FQGNSA. The CDR3 consists of 15 residues. V lost 8 bases to trimming and J lost 2 bases, with 19 bases between them. CDR3 sequence (DNA): TGTGCCAGCCACCCGTCTAGCGTGGGAGCCTACGAGCAGTACTTC. This codes for CASHPSSVGAYEQYF. Based on the CDR3 plus reference TRBV7-2 and TRBJ2-7, the full variable domain is GAGVSQSPSNKVTEKGKDVELRCDPISGHTALYWYRQSLGQGLEFLIYFQGNSAPDKSGLPSDRFSAERTGGSVSTLTIQRTQQEDSAVYLCASHPSSVGAYEQYFGPGTRLTVT.

The rearrangement uses TRBV11-2 and TRBJ2-1; 9 bases are shared with TRBD2. Trimming at V came to 6 bases and at J to 3 bases, leaving 15 bases not matched to a gene. The CDR3 contains 18 residues. The germline gives CDR1 SGHAT, CDR2 FQNNGV. The CDR3 sequence is CASRSTSGRVLDYNEQFF. CDR3 in DNA: TGTGCCAGCAGATCGACTAGCGGAAGAGTGTTGGACTACAATGAGCAGTTCTTC.

The rearrangement joins TRBV6-5 to TRBJ2-5; D is perhaps TRBD2 (5 bases). The germline gives CDR1 MNHEY, CDR2 SVGAGI. This CDR3 has 14 amino acids. Trimming left V 3 bases short and J 1 base short, with 9 bases between. The CDR3 loop is CASSYSGIQETQYF. The CDR3 DNA is TGTGCCAGCAGTTATTCGGGGATCCAAGAGACCCAGTACTTC.

The V and J genes are TRBV19 and TRBJ1-6; tentative D call: TRBD1 (5 bases). V was clipped by 7 bases and J by 10 bases, with 14 bases between them. Germline V gene sequence: CDR1 LNHDA, CDR2 SQIVND (reference sequence). The CDR3 covers 13 residues. Written as DNA, the CDR3 is TGTGCCAGTAAGGGGCAGGAAGGATCACCCCTCCACTTT. Translation gives CASKGQEGSPLHF.

This chain links TRBV7-9 with TRBJ2-1; tentative D call: TRBD1 (6 bases). This CDR3 contains 13 residues. The V gene's germline CDR1 is SEHNR and CDR2 FQNEAQ (reference sequence). V lost 5 bases and J lost 10, with 15 bases in between. For the CDR3, the DNA is TGTGCCAGCAGCGCAGCGACAGGAGTGGAGCAGTTCTTC. Its translation: CASSAATGVEQFF.

This rearrangement joins TRBV2 to TRBJ2-5; 7 positions agree with TRBD1. This CDR3 is built from 15 residues. The germline V gene encodes CDR1 SNHLY and CDR2 FYNNEI. Trimming removed 2 bases from V and 2 bases from J; junction bases left unmatched: 5. The CDR3 region is CASSEFGRGQETQYF. DNA for the CDR3: TGTGCCAGCAGTGAATTTGGCAGGGGGCAAGAGACCCAGTACTTC.

The chain joins TRBV5-1 to TRBJ1-4, with TRBD1 matching 8 bases. Looked up from germline, CDR1 is SGHRS and CDR2 is YFSETQ. The CDR3 has 14 amino acids. V shed 4 bases, J shed 4 bases, and the junction held 3 bases outside the gene matches. The CDR3 bases are TGCGCCAGCAGCCAGACAGGGGATAATGAAAAACTGTTTTTT. Translation gives CASSQTGDNEKLFF.

CDR3 bases: TGTGCCTGGACAGACGGGGACAGGGAAGCTTTCTTT. Protein product: CAWTDGDREAFF. The chain recombines TRBV30 with TRBJ1-1; 8 positions match TRBD1. The ends lost 4 bases at V and 8 bases at J; junction bases unmatched: 6. The germline gives CDR1 GTSNPN, CDR2 SVGIG (reference sequence). This CDR3 contains 12 residues.

The chain is built from TRBV7-6 and TRBJ2-7; 13 nucleotides agree with TRBD2. CDR3 length equals 15 residues. Trimming cost V 5 bases and J 4 bases; bases outside gene matches: 5. CDR1 and CDR2 from the germline V gene are SGHVS and FNYEAQ. The CDR3: CASSLTSGRAYEQYF. The CDR3 coding sequence is TGTGCCAGCAGCCTCACTAGCGGGAGGGCTTACGAGCAGTACTTC.

V is TRBV6-1 and J is TRBJ1-1, with 7 bases matching TRBD1. There are 15 residues in the CDR3. Germline CDR1 is MNHNS and CDR2 is SASEGT. With V trimmed by 4 bases and J by 0 bases, 5 bases remained unmatched. DNA for the CDR3: TGTGCCAGCAGTGGCGGCGGGACAGTGAACACTGAAGCTTTCTTT. Residues: CASSGGGTVNTEAFF.